What follows are 16 T cell receptor beta chains derived from one specimen sequenced in a study of T cells after yellow fever vaccination. From the 5' RACE reads, TCRdb called clonotypes with MiXCR, one entry per CDR3 protein. The table records roughly 63,000 distinct CDR3 sequences, roughly 7.4% of them present only once. The input for sequencing was CD8+ T cells sorted from PBMCs, taken 15 days after the yellow fever booster vaccination. Every receptor here comes from a man younger than 40 who received the YFV17D yellow fever vaccine.

This clonotype was found many times. This rearrangement joins TRBV28 to TRBJ2-7; D may be TRBD1 (5 bases). V was trimmed by 7 bases and J by 4 bases, leaving 20 bases between them. Germline V CDR1 and CDR2: MDHEN, SYDVKM. This CDR3 spans 15 amino acids. The CDR3 coding sequence is TGTGCCAGCACCTTTTCCTCAGGGCGGATTTACGAGCAGTACTTC. Translated, it gives CASTFSSGRIYEQYF.

J is TRBJ2-7 and V is TRBV9, with 14 bases aligning to TRBD2. The CDR3 has 15 amino acids. Germline V gene sequence: CDR1 SGDLS, CDR2 YYNGEE. The J segment lost 7 bases and the V segment lost 3 bases, leaving 6 bases of the junction unmatched. CDR3 nucleotide sequence: TGTGCCAGCAGCGAAGGGACTAGCGGGAGAGGTGAGCAGTACTTC. Translation: CASSEGTSGRGEQYF.

This clonotype was found many times. J is TRBJ2-7 and V is TRBV29-1, with TRBD1 matching over 7 bases. Germline CDR1 is SQVTM and CDR2 is ANQGSEA. The CDR3 loop spans 15 amino acids. Germline trimming cut 1 base from V and 2 bases from J; bases unmatched to any gene: 8. The CDR3 loop is CSVEGENRGPYEQYF. In DNA form, the CDR3 reads TGCAGCGTTGAAGGGGAGAACAGGGGTCCCTACGAGCAGTACTTC.

This clonotype was seen ten or more times. The chain has TRBV11-2 and TRBJ2-1, with 13 positions matching TRBD2. Losses at the gene ends were 3 bases for V and 4 bases for J; bases not matched to a gene: 6. The CDR3 length is 17 residues. CDR1 is SGHAT and CDR2 is FQNNGV in the germline V gene. This chain's CDR3 is CASSFGLAGATYNEQFF. CDR3 DNA: TGTGCCAGCAGCTTCGGACTAGCGGGAGCAACTTACAATGAGCAGTTCTTC.

This clonotype was observed many times. The chain has TRBV7-8 and TRBJ2-1, with unresolved D. Trimming stripped 2 bases from V and 7 bases from J, with 6 bases between. From germline, CDR1 is SGHVS and CDR2 FQNEAQ. This CDR3 is built from 12 residues. CDR3 sequence (DNA): TGTGCCAGCAGCTTACTGTCAAATGAGCAGTTCTTC. This sequence encodes CASSLLSNEQFF.

This clonotype appeared many times. The rearrangement links TRBV12-3 or TRBV12-4 to TRBJ2-1; TRBD2 is a possible D gene (6 bases). The V end lost 4 bases, the J end lost 6 bases, and 7 bases lay between the germline ends. The CDR3 loop spans 12 amino acids. The CDR3 loop is CASSWDSNEQFF. The CDR3 region has the DNA TGTGCCAGCAGTTGGGACTCCAATGAGCAGTTCTTC.

This clonotype appeared many times. The chain uses TRBV28 and TRBJ1-1, with D perhaps TRBD1 (5 bases). V was pared by 2 bases and J by 10 bases, with 14 bases between. There are 13 residues in the CDR3. The germline V gene has CDR1 MDHEN and CDR2 SYDVKM. Here the CDR3 DNA reads TGTGCCAGCAGTTTAGCCGGGGACGTTGCAGCTTTCTTT. This translates into CASSLAGDVAAFF.

This clonotype appeared many times. The genes are TRBV18 and TRBJ2-5; D uncertain. V gave up 0 bases and J gave up 5 bases, with 4 bases separating them. The germline V gene has CDR1 KGHSH and CDR2 LQKENI. This CDR3 comprises 12 residues. CDR3 protein: CASSPPGETQYF. In DNA, the CDR3 is TGTGCCAGCTCACCACCTGGCGAGACCCAGTACTTC.

This clonotype was recorded at least ten times. The CDR3 DNA follows: TGTGCCAGCAGCGTAGGAGGTAGCGAAAATGAGCAGTTCTTC. Translation gives CASSVGGSENEQFF. The V call is TRBV9, the J call TRBJ2-1, with D possibly matching TRBD2 (5 bases). V dropped 0 bases and J dropped 7 bases, with 11 bases sitting between them. The CDR3 is made up of 14 amino acids. The germline V gene has CDR1 SGDLS and CDR2 YYNGEE.

This clonotype was seen repeatedly, ten times or more. The V and J genes are TRBV6-1 and TRBJ2-5, with D uncertain. The CDR3 has 15 residues. Germline lookup yields CDR1 MNHNS and CDR2 SASEGT. V was clipped by 7 bases and J by 5 bases, with 20 bases between them. The CDR3 DNA is TGTGCCAGCATTCACCGCCCCGTTACCGGGGAGACCCAGTACTTC. Amino acid sequence: CASIHRPVTGETQYF.

This clonotype was observed at least ten times. The chain uses TRBV6-5 and TRBJ2-2; a weak D match, TRBD2 (6 bases). V was trimmed by 3 bases and J by 0 bases, leaving 17 bases between them. Germline V lookup: CDR1 MNHEY, CDR2 SVGAGI. The CDR3 loop spans 18 amino acids. The CDR3 DNA reads TGTGCCAGCAGTTATCGTCGGGTGCCGGGGGCGAACACCGGGGAGCTGTTTTTT. Protein product: CASSYRRVPGANTGELFF.

This clonotype was detected ten times or more. This rearrangement joins TRBV4-3 to TRBJ2-7, with TRBD1 identical over 7 bases. The CDR3 has 15 amino acids. Germline V gene lookup returns CDR1 LGHNA and CDR2 YSLEER. The V gene end was trimmed by 3 bases and the J gene end by 1 base; junction bases not matched to a gene: 6. CDR3 nucleotides: TGCGCCAGCAGCCAGGGACAGACACCATCCTACGAGCAGTACTTC. Translated: CASSQGQTPSYEQYF.

V is TRBV12-3 or TRBV12-4 and J is TRBJ2-5; D assignment may be TRBD1 or TRBD2 (5 bases each). V was cut by 8 bases and J by 2 bases, with 15 bases left in between. There are 14 residues in the CDR3. This CDR3 reads CASGKGPSQETQYF. The CDR3 DNA reads TGTGCCAGCGGAAAGGGACCGTCACAAGAGACCCAGTACTTC.

This clonotype was recorded many times. The chain employs TRBV6-2 or TRBV6-3 and TRBJ1-1, with 9 bases aligning to TRBD1. This CDR3 comprises 16 residues. Trimming cost V 4 bases and J 7 bases; bases outside gene matches: 13. Germline CDR1 and CDR2: MNHEY and SVGEGT. CDR3 in DNA: TGTGCCAGCAGTTTCTCCGGGACAGGGTTGGTTGATGAAGCTTTCTTT. As protein: CASSFSGTGLVDEAFF.

This clonotype was recorded many times. The V call is TRBV28, the J call TRBJ2-7; D possibly corresponds to TRBD1 (6 bases). The CDR3 is 13 amino acids. Trimming took 6 bases from V and 7 from J, leaving 16 bases between them. From germline, CDR1 is MDHEN and CDR2 SYDVKM. The DNA for the CDR3 is TGTGCCAGCAGCAGACAGGTTCATGGGGAGCAGTACTTC. Translated: CASSRQVHGEQYF.

This clonotype was detected ten times or more. CDR3: CASSEWSSYNEQFF. In DNA form, the CDR3 reads TGTGCCAGCTCTGAATGGAGCTCCTACAATGAGCAGTTCTTC. The chain is built from TRBV12-3 or TRBV12-4 and TRBJ2-1, with D unresolved. Trimming cost V 8 bases and J 0 bases, with 11 bases left between them. The CDR3 totals 14 residues.